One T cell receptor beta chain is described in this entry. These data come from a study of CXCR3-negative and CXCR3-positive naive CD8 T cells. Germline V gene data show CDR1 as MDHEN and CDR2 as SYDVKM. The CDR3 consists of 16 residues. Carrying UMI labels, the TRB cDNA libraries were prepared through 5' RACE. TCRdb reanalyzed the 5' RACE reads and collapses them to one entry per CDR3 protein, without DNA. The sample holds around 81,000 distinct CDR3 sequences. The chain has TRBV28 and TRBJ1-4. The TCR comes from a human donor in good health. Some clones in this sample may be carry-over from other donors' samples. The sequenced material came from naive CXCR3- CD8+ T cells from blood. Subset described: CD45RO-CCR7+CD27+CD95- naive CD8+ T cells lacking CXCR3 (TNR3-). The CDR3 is CASSLSIGSLSEKLFF.